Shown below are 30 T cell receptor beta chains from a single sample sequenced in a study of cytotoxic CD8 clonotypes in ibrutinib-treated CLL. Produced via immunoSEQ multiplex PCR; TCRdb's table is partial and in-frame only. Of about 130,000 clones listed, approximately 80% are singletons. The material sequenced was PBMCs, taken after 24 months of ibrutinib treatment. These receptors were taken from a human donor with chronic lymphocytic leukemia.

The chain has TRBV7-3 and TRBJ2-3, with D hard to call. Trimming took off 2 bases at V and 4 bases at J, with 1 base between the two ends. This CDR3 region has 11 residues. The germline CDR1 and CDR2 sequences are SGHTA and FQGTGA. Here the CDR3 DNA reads TGTGCCAGCAGCTTAGCAGATACGCAGTATTTT. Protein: CASSLADTQYF.

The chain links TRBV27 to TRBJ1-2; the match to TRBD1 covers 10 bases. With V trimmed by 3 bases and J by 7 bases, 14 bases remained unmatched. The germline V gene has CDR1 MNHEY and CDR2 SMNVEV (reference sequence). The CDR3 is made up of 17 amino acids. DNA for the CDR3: TGTGCCAGCAGTTTGAATCGTCCCGACAGGGGGCGGGGTGGCTACACCTTC. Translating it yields CASSLNRPDRGRGGYTF.

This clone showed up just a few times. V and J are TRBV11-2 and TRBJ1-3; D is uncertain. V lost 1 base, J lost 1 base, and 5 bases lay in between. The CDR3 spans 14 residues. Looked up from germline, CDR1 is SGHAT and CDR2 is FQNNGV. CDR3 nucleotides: TGTGCCAGCAGCTTAGTAGGTTCTGGAAACACCATATATTTT. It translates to CASSLVGSGNTIYF.

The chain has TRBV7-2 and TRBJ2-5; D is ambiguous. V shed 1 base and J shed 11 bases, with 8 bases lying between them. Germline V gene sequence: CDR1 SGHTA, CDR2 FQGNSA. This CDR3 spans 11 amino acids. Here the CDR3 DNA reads TGTGCCAGCAGCTTAGAGGTCGCACAGTACTTC. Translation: CASSLEVAQYF.

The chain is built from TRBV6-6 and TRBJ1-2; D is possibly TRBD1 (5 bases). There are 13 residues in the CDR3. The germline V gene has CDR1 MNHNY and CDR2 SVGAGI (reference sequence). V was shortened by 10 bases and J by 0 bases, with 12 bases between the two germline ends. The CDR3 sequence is CAMREGSNYGYTF. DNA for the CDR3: TGTGCCATGAGGGAGGGGTCTAACTATGGCTACACCTTC.

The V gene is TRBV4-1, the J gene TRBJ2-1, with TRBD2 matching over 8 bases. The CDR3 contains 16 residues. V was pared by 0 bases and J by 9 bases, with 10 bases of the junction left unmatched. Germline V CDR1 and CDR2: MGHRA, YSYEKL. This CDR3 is CASSQEGRGLGIEQFF. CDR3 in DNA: TGCGCCAGCAGCCAAGAGGGCCGGGGACTAGGAATTGAGCAGTTCTTC.

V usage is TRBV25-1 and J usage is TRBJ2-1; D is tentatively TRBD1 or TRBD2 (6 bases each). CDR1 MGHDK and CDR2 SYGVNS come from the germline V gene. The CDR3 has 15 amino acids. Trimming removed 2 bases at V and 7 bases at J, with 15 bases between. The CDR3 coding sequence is TGTGCCAGCAGTGAAAAGACAGGAGGGTGGAATGAGCAGTTCTTC. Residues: CASSEKTGGWNEQFF.

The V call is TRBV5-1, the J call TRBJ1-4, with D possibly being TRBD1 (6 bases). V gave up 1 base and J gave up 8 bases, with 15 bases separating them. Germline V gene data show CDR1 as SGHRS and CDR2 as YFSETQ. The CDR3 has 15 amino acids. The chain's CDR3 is CASSLSSGAWEKLFF. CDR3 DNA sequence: TGCGCCAGCAGCTTGTCGTCAGGGGCATGGGAAAAACTGTTTTTT.

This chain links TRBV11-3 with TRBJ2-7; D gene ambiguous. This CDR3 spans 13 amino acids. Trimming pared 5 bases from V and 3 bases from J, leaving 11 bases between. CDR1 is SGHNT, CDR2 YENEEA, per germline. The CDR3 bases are TGTGCCAGCAGCCCTGGGCCAAACTACGAGCAGTACTTC. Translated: CASSPGPNYEQYF.

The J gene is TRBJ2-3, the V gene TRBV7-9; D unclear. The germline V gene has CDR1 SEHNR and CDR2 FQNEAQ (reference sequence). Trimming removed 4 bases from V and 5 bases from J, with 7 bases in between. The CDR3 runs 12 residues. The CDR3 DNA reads TGTGCCAGCAGCTCATCCGGAGATACGCAGTATTTT. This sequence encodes CASSSSGDTQYF. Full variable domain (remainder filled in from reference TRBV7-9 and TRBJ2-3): DTGVSQNPRHKITKRGQNVTFRCDPISEHNRLYWYRQTLGQGPEFLTYFQNEAQLEKSRLLSDRFSAERPKGSFSTLEIQRTEQGDSAMYLCASSSSGDTQYFGPGTRLTVL.

Written as DNA, the CDR3 is TGTGCCAGCTCACGAATTTCGACAGGGAACACTGAAGCTTTCTTT. Encoded protein: CASSRISTGNTEAFF. The J gene is TRBJ1-1, the V gene TRBV18, with D possibly being TRBD1 (6 bases). V was pared by 4 bases and J by 1 base, with 13 bases between. CDR1 and CDR2 from the germline V gene are KGHSH and LQKENI. This CDR3 comprises 15 residues.

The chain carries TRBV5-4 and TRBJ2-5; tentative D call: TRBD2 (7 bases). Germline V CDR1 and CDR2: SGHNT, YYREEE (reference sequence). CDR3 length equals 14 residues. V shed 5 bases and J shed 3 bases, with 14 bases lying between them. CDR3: CASRVRGAEETQYF. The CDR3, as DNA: TGTGCCAGCAGGGTCCGGGGGGCTGAAGAGACCCAGTACTTC.

The CDR3 DNA reads TGTGCCAGCAGCGCCGACAGGGGGCAAGAGCAGTACTTC. Translation gives CASSADRGQEQYF. The chain recombines TRBV7-2 with TRBJ2-7; the match to TRBD1 covers 10 bases. Germline lookup yields CDR1 SGHTA and CDR2 FQGNSA. After removal of 5 bases from V and 7 bases from J, the junction contained 5 bases not matched to a gene. CDR3 length equals 13 residues.

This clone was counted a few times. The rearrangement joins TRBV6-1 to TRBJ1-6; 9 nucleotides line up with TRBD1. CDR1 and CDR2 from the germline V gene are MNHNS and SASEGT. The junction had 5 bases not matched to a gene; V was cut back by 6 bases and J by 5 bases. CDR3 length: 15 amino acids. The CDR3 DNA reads TGTGCCAGCAGCCAGACAGGGGGGGATAATTCACCCCTCCACTTT. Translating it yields CASSQTGGDNSPLHF.

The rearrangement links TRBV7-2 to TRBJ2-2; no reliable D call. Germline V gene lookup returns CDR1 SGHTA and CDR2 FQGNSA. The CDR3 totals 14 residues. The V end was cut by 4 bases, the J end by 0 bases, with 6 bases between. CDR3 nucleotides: TGTGCCAGCAGCTCCGGACCGAACACCGGGGAGCTGTTTTTT. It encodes CASSSGPNTGELFF. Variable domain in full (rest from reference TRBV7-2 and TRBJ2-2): GAGVSQSPSNKVTEKGKDVELRCDPISGHTALYWYRQSLGQGLEFLIYFQGNSAPDKSGLPSDRFSAERTGGSVSTLTIQRTQQEDSAVYLCASSSGPNTGELFFGEGSRLTVL.

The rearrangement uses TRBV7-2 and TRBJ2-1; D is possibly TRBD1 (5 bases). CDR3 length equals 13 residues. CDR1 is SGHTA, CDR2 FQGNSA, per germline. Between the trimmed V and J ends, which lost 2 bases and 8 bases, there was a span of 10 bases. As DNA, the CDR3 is TGTGCCAGCAGCTTACGCAGGGTAGATGAGCAGTTCTTC. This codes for CASSLRRVDEQFF.

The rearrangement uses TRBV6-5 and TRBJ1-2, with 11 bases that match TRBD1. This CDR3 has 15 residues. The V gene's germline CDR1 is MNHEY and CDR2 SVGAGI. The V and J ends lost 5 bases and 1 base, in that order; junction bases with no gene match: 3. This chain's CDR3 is CASSGGTGGNYGYTF. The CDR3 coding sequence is TGTGCCAGCAGTGGAGGGACAGGGGGTAACTATGGCTACACCTTC.

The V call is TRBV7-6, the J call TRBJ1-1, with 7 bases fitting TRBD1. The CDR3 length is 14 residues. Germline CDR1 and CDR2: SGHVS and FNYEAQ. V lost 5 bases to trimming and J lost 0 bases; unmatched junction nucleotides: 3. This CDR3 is CASSTGEMNTEAFF. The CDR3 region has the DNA TGTGCCAGCAGCACAGGGGAGATGAACACTGAAGCTTTCTTT.

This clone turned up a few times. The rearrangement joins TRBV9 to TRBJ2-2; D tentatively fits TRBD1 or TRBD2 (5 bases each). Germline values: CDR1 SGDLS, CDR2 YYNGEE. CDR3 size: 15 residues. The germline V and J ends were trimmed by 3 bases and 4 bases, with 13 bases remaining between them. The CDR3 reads CASSAEGTSTGELFF. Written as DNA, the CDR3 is TGTGCCAGCAGCGCCGAGGGGACCAGCACCGGGGAGCTGTTTTTT.

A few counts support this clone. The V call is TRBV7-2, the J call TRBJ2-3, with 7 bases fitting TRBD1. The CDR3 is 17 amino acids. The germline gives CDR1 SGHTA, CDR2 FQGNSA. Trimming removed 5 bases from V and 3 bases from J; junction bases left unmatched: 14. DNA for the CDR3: TGTGCCAGCAGCCTGAACTACAGGGGTAGATGGACAGATACGCAGTATTTT. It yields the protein CASSLNYRGRWTDTQYF.

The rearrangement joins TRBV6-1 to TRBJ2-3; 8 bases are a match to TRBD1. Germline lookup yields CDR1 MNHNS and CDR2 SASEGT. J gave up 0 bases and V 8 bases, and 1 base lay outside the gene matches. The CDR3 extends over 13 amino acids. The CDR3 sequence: CASYRGSTDTQYF. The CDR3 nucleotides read TGTGCCAGCTACAGGGGGAGCACAGATACGCAGTATTTT.

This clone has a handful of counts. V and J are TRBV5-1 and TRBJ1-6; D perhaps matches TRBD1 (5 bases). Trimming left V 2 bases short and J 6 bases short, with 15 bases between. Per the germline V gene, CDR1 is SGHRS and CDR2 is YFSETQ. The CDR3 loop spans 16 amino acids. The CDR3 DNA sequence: TGCGCCAGCAGCTTCGCAGGGATAGGGCCTAATTCACCCCTCCACTTT. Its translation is CASSFAGIGPNSPLHF.

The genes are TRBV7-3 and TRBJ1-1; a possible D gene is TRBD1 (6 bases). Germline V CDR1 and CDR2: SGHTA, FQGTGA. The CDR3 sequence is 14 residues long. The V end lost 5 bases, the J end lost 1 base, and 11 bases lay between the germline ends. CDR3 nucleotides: TGTGCCAGCAGCGAGCGGACAGCGAACACTGAAGCTTTCTTT. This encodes CASSERTANTEAFF. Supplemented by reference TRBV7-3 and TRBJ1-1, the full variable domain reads GAGVSQTPSNKVTEKGKYVELRCDPISGHTALYWYRQSLGQGPEFLIYFQGTGAADDSGLPNDRFFAVRPEGSVSTLKIQRTERGDSAVYLCASSERTANTEAFFGQGTRLTVV.

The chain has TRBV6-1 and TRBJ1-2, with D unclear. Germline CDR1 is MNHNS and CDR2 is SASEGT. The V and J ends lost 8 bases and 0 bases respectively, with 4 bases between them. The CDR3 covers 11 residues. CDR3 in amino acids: CASWANYGYTF. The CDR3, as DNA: TGTGCCAGCTGGGCTAACTATGGCTACACCTTC.

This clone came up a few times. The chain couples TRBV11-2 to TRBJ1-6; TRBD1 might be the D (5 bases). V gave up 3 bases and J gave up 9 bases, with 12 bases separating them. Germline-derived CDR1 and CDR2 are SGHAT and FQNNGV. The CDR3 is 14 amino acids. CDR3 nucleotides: TGTGCCAGCAGCTTTTTTAGGACAACTTCACCCCTCCACTTT. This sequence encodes CASSFFRTTSPLHF.

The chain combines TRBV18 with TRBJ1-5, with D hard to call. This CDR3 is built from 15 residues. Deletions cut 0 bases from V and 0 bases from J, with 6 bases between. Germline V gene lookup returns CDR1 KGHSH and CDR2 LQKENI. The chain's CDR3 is CASSPPDYSNQPQHF. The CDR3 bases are TGTGCCAGCTCACCACCGGACTATAGCAATCAGCCCCAGCATTTT.

In DNA, the CDR3 is TGTGCCAGCAGTGACTTGGGACAGGGACGGGAGACCCAGTACTTC. Protein: CASSDLGQGRETQYF. The chain uses TRBV9 and TRBJ2-5; TRBD1 aligns across 9 bases. This CDR3 region has 15 residues. After removal of 5 bases from V and 5 bases from J, the junction contained 10 bases not matched to a gene. The germline V gene encodes CDR1 SGDLS and CDR2 YYNGEE.

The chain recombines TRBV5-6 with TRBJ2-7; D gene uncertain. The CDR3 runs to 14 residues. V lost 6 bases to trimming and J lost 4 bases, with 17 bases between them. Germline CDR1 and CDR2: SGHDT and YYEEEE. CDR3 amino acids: CASKWVGEGYEQYF. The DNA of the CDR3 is TGTGCCAGCAAGTGGGTTGGGGAAGGGTACGAGCAGTACTTC.

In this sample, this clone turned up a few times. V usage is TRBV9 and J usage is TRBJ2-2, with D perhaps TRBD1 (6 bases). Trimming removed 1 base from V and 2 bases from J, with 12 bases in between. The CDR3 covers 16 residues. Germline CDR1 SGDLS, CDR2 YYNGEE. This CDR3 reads CASSVRGSYNTGELFF. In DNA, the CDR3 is TGTGCCAGCAGCGTAAGGGGGTCTTATAACACCGGGGAGCTGTTTTTT.

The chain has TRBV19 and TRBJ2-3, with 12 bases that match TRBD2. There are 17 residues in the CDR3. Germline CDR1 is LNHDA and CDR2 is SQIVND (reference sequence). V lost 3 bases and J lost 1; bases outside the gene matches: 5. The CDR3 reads CASSIFLAGGGTDTQYF. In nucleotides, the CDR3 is TGTGCCAGTAGTATCTTTCTAGCGGGGGGGGGCACAGATACGCAGTATTTT.